Listed here are 32 T cell receptor beta chains from one sample, sequenced in a study of T cells after yellow fever vaccination. TCRdb called the 5' RACE reads again in MiXCR, with one record for every CDR3 protein. The repertoire holds 200,000 to 300,000 distinct CDR3 sequences, with 10% to 15% as singletons. Sequenced here: CD4+ T cells sorted from PBMCs, sampled 45 days after the yellow fever booster vaccination. Source of these receptors: a man aged 25-45 years who received the YFV17D yellow fever vaccine.

This sequence joins TRBV10-3 and TRBJ2-5; TRBD2 might be the D (6 bases). CDR3 size: 12 residues. The germline CDR1 and CDR2 sequences are ENHRY and SYGVKD. The V and J ends lost 7 bases and 4 bases respectively, with 10 bases between them. CDR3 loop: CAIKEGGETQYF. The DNA for the CDR3 is TGTGCCATCAAGGAGGGTGGAGAGACCCAGTACTTC.

The chain uses TRBV5-1 and TRBJ2-1, with a tentative D call TRBD2 (5 bases). The germline V gene has CDR1 SGHRS and CDR2 YFSETQ. This CDR3 region has 16 residues. V was pared by 0 bases and J by 1 base, with 11 bases between. DNA for the CDR3: TGCGCCAGCAGCTTGGACGCCAGCGGATCCTACAATGAGCAGTTCTTC. Its translation: CASSLDASGSYNEQFF.

Concerning this clonotype itself: The germline gene is not matched at one end of the junction; a read error may be the cause. The rearrangement joins TRBV2 to TRBJ2-1, with TRBD2 as a possible D gene (6 bases). The CDR3 totals 11 residues. Germline V gene data show CDR1 as SNHLY and CDR2 as FYNNEI. CDR3 residues: CASRAGSPAIF. CDR3 bases: TGTGCCAGCAGGGCCGGGAGCCCGGCGATCTTC.

The genes are TRBV20-1 and TRBJ2-5; 7 nucleotides align to TRBD2. The germline CDR1 and CDR2 sequences are DFQATT and SNEGSKA (reference sequence). V shed 5 bases and J 3 bases; nucleotides not matched to a gene: 12. The CDR3 extends over 15 amino acids. CDR3 residues: CSAHNPRLAEETQYF. DNA of the CDR3: TGCAGTGCTCACAACCCTCGGCTAGCGGAAGAGACCCAGTACTTC.

As to this clonotype: A much larger clone differs from this one at a single base, so this may be a read error. The chain uses TRBV12-3 or TRBV12-4 and TRBJ1-4; a possible D gene is TRBD1 (5 bases). This CDR3 has 12 residues. Trimming took 8 bases from V and 5 from J, leaving 9 bases between them. CDR3 bases: TGTGCCAGCGGGACGGGGAATGAAAAACTGTTTTTT. This encodes CASGTGNEKLFF.

The chain uses TRBV7-2 and TRBJ2-1; D remains ambiguous. This CDR3 region has 14 residues. The V gene's germline CDR1 is SGHTA and CDR2 FQGNSA. Trimming stripped 4 bases from V and 3 bases from J, with 10 bases between. The CDR3 bases are TGTGCCAGCAGCTCATATGGCGGCTACAATGAGCAGTTCTTC. Translating gives CASSSYGGYNEQFF.

In this sample, this clonotype turned up a few times. This chain connects TRBV10-3 to TRBJ1-5; D not resolved. The V end lost 0 bases, the J end lost 4 bases, and 7 bases lay between the germline ends. Germline V lookup: CDR1 ENHRY, CDR2 SYGVKD. The CDR3 has 14 amino acids. CDR3 region: CAISESIRNQPQHF. The CDR3, as DNA: TGTGCCATCAGTGAGTCAATCAGGAATCAGCCCCAGCATTTT.

There are a few counts of this clonotype. The CDR3, as DNA: TGCAGTGCTAGGGGTAGTTATAGCAATCAGCCCCAGCATTTT. This sequence encodes CSARGSYSNQPQHF. The J gene is TRBJ1-5, the V gene TRBV20-1; D is ambiguous. The ends were cut back, 3 bases at V and 0 bases at J, with 9 bases in the middle. This CDR3 has 14 amino acids. CDR1 DFQATT and CDR2 SNEGSKA come from the germline V gene (reference sequence).

This chain joins TRBV2 and TRBJ1-2; D unclear. Germline loops: CDR1 SNHLY, CDR2 FYNNEI. The CDR3 spans 13 residues. The V and J ends lost 2 bases and 12 bases respectively, with 16 bases between them. Here the CDR3 reads CASSETPRISDTF. The CDR3 coding sequence is TGTGCCAGCAGTGAAACCCCCCGAATCAGCGACACCTTC.

The chain links TRBV3-1 to TRBJ2-1; a weak D match, TRBD2 (6 bases). Trimming removed 5 bases at V and 6 bases at J, with 14 bases between. This CDR3 has 14 residues. Germline V lookup: CDR1 LGHDT, CDR2 YNNKEL (reference sequence). The chain's CDR3 is CASSETGVGNEQFF. The CDR3 bases are TGTGCCAGCAGCGAGACGGGAGTGGGCAATGAGCAGTTCTTC.

This clonotype was detected many times. The CDR3 protein is CSVTSGVTDTQYF. In DNA form, the CDR3 reads TGCAGCGTGACTAGCGGGGTTACAGATACGCAGTATTTT. The chain is built from TRBV29-1 and TRBJ2-3; 11 bases match TRBD2. V gave up 6 bases and J gave up 3 bases; unmatched junction bases: 2. The CDR3 consists of 13 residues. Per the germline V gene, CDR1 is SQVTM and CDR2 is ANQGSEA.

The V gene is TRBV20-1, the J gene TRBJ2-7, with no clear D. Trimming pared 0 bases from V and 0 bases from J, leaving 9 bases between. Germline V gene sequence: CDR1 DFQATT, CDR2 SNEGSKA (reference sequence). This CDR3 comprises 14 residues. The CDR3 reads CSARDTANSYEQYF. In nucleotides, the CDR3 is TGCAGTGCTAGAGATACTGCCAACTCCTACGAGCAGTACTTC.

The table lists this clonotype with a few counts. The chain carries TRBV11-2 and TRBJ1-1, with 7 nucleotides matching TRBD1. Trimming at V came to 6 bases and at J to 8 bases, leaving 9 bases not matched to a gene. Germline CDR1 is SGHAT and CDR2 is FQNNGV. This CDR3 has 13 residues. The CDR3 protein is CASSPRGKREAFF. The CDR3 nucleotides read TGTGCCAGCAGTCCCAGGGGGAAAAGAGAAGCTTTCTTT.

Many counts were recorded for this clonotype. The chain recombines TRBV4-3 with TRBJ2-7; 7 nucleotides match TRBD2. The CDR3 is made up of 16 amino acids. Germline CDR1 reads LGHNA; CDR2 reads YSLEER. Germline trimming cut 2 bases from V and 7 bases from J; bases unmatched to any gene: 14. The CDR3 loop reads CASSQSAVGGSREQYF. The CDR3 DNA follows: TGCGCCAGCAGCCAATCCGCTGTTGGCGGGAGTAGAGAGCAGTACTTC.

This chain joins TRBV4-3 and TRBJ2-7; D is perhaps TRBD1 or TRBD2 (6 bases each). CDR3 length: 15 residues. The germline V gene has CDR1 LGHNA and CDR2 YSLEER. The germline V and J ends were trimmed by 1 base and 4 bases, with 14 bases remaining between them. The DNA of the CDR3 is TGCGCCAGCAGCCAAGGGGTAGGGGGGTCGTACGAGCAGTACTTC. It encodes CASSQGVGGSYEQYF.

This clonotype was found a few times. The chain employs TRBV28 and TRBJ2-5; TRBD2 is a possible D gene (6 bases). CDR1 and CDR2 (germline): MDHEN, SYDVKM. The V end was cut by 2 bases, the J end by 3 bases, with 10 bases between. The CDR3 has 14 amino acids. CDR3 in amino acids: CASSLGGQKETQYF. The CDR3, as DNA: TGTGCCAGCAGTTTAGGAGGGCAAAAAGAGACCCAGTACTTC.

This clonotype showed up many times. V and J are TRBV5-1 and TRBJ2-6; D might be TRBD1 (5 bases). Trimming shortened V by 4 bases and J by 0 bases, and 11 bases separated the two germline ends. Germline V CDR1 and CDR2: SGHRS, YFSETQ. The length of the CDR3 is 16 residues. CDR3 residues: CASSPPRDSGANVLTF. In nucleotides, the CDR3 is TGCGCCAGCAGCCCTCCCAGGGACTCTGGGGCCAACGTCCTGACTTTC.

This clonotype was counted only a few times. CDR3 sequence (DNA): TGTGCCAGCAGCCAAAGCAGGGAGTCCTACGAGCAGTACTTC. This gives the protein CASSQSRESYEQYF. This chain links TRBV7-9 with TRBJ2-7, with D perhaps matching TRBD1 or TRBD2 (5 bases each). CDR1 and CDR2 (germline): SEHNR, FQNEAQ (reference sequence). The CDR3 is 14 residues long. Trimming removed 5 bases at V and 1 base at J, with 12 bases between.

There are a few counts of this clonotype. The chain employs TRBV3-1 and TRBJ2-1; 12 bases are shared with TRBD2. Germline V lookup: CDR1 LGHDT, CDR2 YNNKEL (reference sequence). The CDR3 extends over 15 amino acids. V gave up 6 bases and J gave up 5 bases; unmatched junction bases: 5. CDR3 in DNA: TGTGCCAGCAGATCCGGACTAGCGGGGCACAATGAGCAGTTCTTC. Its translation is CASRSGLAGHNEQFF.

This clonotype was detected only a few times. This chain uses TRBV5-1 with TRBJ2-2; D is unresolved. Deletions cut 0 bases from V and 6 bases from J, with 9 bases between. The CDR3 totals 14 residues. Germline V lookup: CDR1 SGHRS, CDR2 YFSETQ. The CDR3 loop reads CASSLGPPAGELFF. In DNA, the CDR3 is TGCGCCAGCAGCTTGGGGCCCCCCGCCGGGGAGCTGTTTTTT.

This clonotype was observed many times. This chain links TRBV24-1 with TRBJ2-1, with D unclear. Germline CDR1 KGHDR, CDR2 SFDVKD. V lost 3 bases, J lost 7 bases, and 9 bases lay in between. This CDR3 is 13 amino acids long. CDR3 DNA: TGTGCCACCAGTGATCCTTTGGGGAATGAGCAGTTCTTC. Its protein product is CATSDPLGNEQFF.

The sample holds a few counts of this clonotype. The rearrangement joins TRBV20-1 to TRBJ1-5, with a tentative D call TRBD1 (5 bases). The length of the CDR3 is 15 residues. Looked up from germline, CDR1 is DFQATT and CDR2 is SNEGSKA (reference sequence). Trimming cost V 0 bases and J 4 bases, with 13 bases left between them. CDR3 in amino acids: CSARDSGTQNQPQHF. CDR3 nucleotide sequence: TGCAGTGCTAGAGATTCCGGGACCCAGAATCAGCCCCAGCATTTT.

This clonotype has more than one count but fewer than ten. The J gene is TRBJ2-7, the V gene TRBV12-3 or TRBV12-4, with 9 bases that match TRBD1. The V gene end was trimmed by 3 bases and the J gene end by 4 bases; junction bases not matched to a gene: 7. CDR3 length: 15 amino acids. The CDR3 is CASSLGTGGYYEQYF. The CDR3 coding sequence is TGTGCCAGCAGTTTGGGCACAGGGGGCTATTACGAGCAGTACTTC.

V is TRBV24-1 and J is TRBJ2-2; D is possibly TRBD1 (5 bases). This CDR3 has 15 residues. CDR1 KGHDR and CDR2 SFDVKD come from the germline V gene. V dropped 4 bases and J dropped 1 base, with 9 bases sitting between them. The CDR3: CATSDSTVNTGELFF. DNA for the CDR3: TGTGCCACCAGTGACTCGACAGTGAACACCGGGGAGCTGTTTTTT.

The CDR3 loop reads CSALDRFVGTDTQYF. CDR3 bases: TGCAGTGCTCTTGACCGCTTCGTGGGCACAGATACGCAGTATTTT. V usage is TRBV20-1 and J usage is TRBJ2-3; the D is unclear. The germline V and J ends were trimmed by 5 bases and 1 base, with 16 bases remaining between them. Per germline, CDR1 DFQATT and CDR2 SNEGSKA (reference sequence). The CDR3 is 15 amino acids.

This clonotype showed up just a few times. The CDR3 sequence is CASSPRREVYEQYF. Written as DNA, the CDR3 is TGTGCCAGCAGCCCCCGGCGGGAGGTGTACGAGCAGTACTTC. The V gene is TRBV7-2, the J gene TRBJ2-7; 8 bases fit TRBD2. The CDR3 is 14 amino acids. The junction had 7 bases not matched to a gene; V was cut back by 5 bases and J by 4 bases. Germline V lookup: CDR1 SGHTA, CDR2 FQGNSA.

The table lists this clonotype with many counts. This chain uses TRBV29-1 with TRBJ2-5; 7 bases fit TRBD1. V lost 4 bases to trimming and J lost 5 bases; unmatched junction nucleotides: 7. CDR1 and CDR2 (germline): SQVTM, ANQGSEA. CDR3 length: 13 residues. The CDR3 DNA is TGCAGCGTTGCGTACAGGGGTGGTGAGACCCAGTACTTC. This translates into CSVAYRGGETQYF. The whole variable domain, remainder taken from reference TRBV29-1 and TRBJ2-5, is SAVISQKPSRDICQRGTSLTIQCQVDSQVTMMFWYRQQPGQSLTLIATANQGSEATYESGFVIDKFPISRPNLTFSTLTVSNMSPEDSSIYLCSVAYRGGETQYFGPGTRLLVL.

This clonotype was counted many times. The rearrangement joins TRBV12-3 or TRBV12-4 to TRBJ2-7; 8 nucleotides match TRBD2. V lost 6 bases and J lost 6; bases outside the gene matches: 7. The CDR3 spans 13 residues. CDR3 bases: TGTGCCAGCAGCCCACTAGCGGAGGGCGAGCAGTACTTC. Its protein product is CASSPLAEGEQYF.

This clonotype was seen only a few times. The chain employs TRBV4-3 and TRBJ2-7; tentatively, D is TRBD1 (6 bases). The CDR3 length is 13 residues. Germline assignment: CDR1 LGHNA and CDR2 YSLEER. V shed 4 bases and J shed 6 bases, with 13 bases lying between them. The CDR3 loop is CASSRGQQGEQYF. CDR3 nucleotide sequence: TGCGCCAGCAGCCGTGGACAGCAGGGCGAGCAGTACTTC.

This clonotype was seen only a few times. The V gene is TRBV20-1, the J gene TRBJ1-2; D perhaps matches TRBD1 (6 bases). The V gene's germline CDR1 is DFQATT and CDR2 SNEGSKA (reference sequence). The CDR3 extends over 13 amino acids. Trimming cost V 6 bases and J 5 bases, with 16 bases left between them. The CDR3: CSAPPGGGYGYTF. The CDR3, as DNA: TGCAGTGCCCCCCCGGGGGGCGGTTATGGCTACACCTTC.

The chain combines TRBV5-1 with TRBJ2-7; 7 bases align to TRBD2. The CDR3 has 13 residues. The junction had 8 bases not matched to a gene; V was cut back by 7 bases and J by 4 bases. The V gene's germline CDR1 is SGHRS and CDR2 YFSETQ. The CDR3 here is CASGSAGNYEQYF. The CDR3 region has the DNA TGCGCCAGCGGGTCAGCGGGAAATTACGAGCAGTACTTC.

The sample holds a few counts of this clonotype. The CDR3 coding sequence is TGTGCCAGCAGACAGAGAACTAGCACAGATACGCAGTATTTT. Protein: CASRQRTSTDTQYF. The chain joins TRBV2 to TRBJ2-3; D is ambiguous. The length of the CDR3 is 14 residues. Germline CDR1 reads SNHLY; CDR2 reads FYNNEI. Trimming cost V 6 bases and J 0 bases, with 10 bases left between them.